The present T cell receptor (beta chain) was sequenced within a study of T cells after yellow fever vaccination. Study outcomes and limitations: Reappearing after the booster were most of the clones from primary vaccination (96% CD4, about 88% CD8). Only a minor proportion of clonotypes was detected across both CD4 and CD8 compartments.

Using its own MiXCR run on the 5' RACE reads, TCRdb lists one record per CDR3 protein. The sample lists 300,000 to 400,000 distinct CDR3 sequences, 6.2% seen once, with over 14% in the top ten. This clonotype has more than one count but fewer than ten. Its specificity is not known. Germline V gives CDR1 SGHVS, CDR2 FNYEAQ. This CDR3 has 14 amino acids. Trimming took off 4 bases at V and 2 bases at J, with 8 bases between the two ends. The receptor's source is a man aged 25 to 40 who received the YFV17D yellow fever vaccine. The specimen was PBMCs, collected 5 days after the yellow fever booster vaccination. This chain connects TRBV7-6 to TRBJ1-4; no reliable D call. Here the CDR3 reads CASSSRRTNEKLFF. DNA of the CDR3: TGTGCCAGCAGCTCCCGGCGGACTAATGAAAAACTGTTTTTT.